The sequence of this TCR beta chain was determined in a study of cytomegalovirus exposure and HLA in healthy donors. Primers for the PCR totalled 60 Vbeta and 13 Jbeta. The table came from immunoSEQ multiplex PCR; TCRdb's copy has only in-frame clones and leaves some out. The sample has more than 200,000 clones, roughly 70% seen once; the top ten hold about 3%. This CDR3 is built from 17 residues. Trimming pared 2 bases from V and 8 bases from J, leaving 23 bases between. Germline V CDR1 and CDR2: SGHDT, YYEEEE. The chain employs TRBV5-6 and TRBJ2-1; a weak D match, TRBD2 (6 bases). The source of this sequence is a man aged 35-49 years in good health and CMV-seropositive. The sample comprised PBMCs. The CDR3 DNA follows: TGTGCCAGCAGCTTCTTCTCCCCCGGGCGGGGAGTAGATGAGCAGTTCTTC. Amino acid sequence: CASSFFSPGRGVDEQFF. The whole variable domain, remainder taken from reference TRBV5-6 and TRBJ2-1, is DAGVTQSPTHLIKTRGQQVTLRCSPKSGHDTVSWYQQALGQGPQFIFQYYEEEERQRGNFPDRFSGHQFPNYSSELNVNALLLGDSALYLCASSFFSPGRGVDEQFFGPGTRLTVL.